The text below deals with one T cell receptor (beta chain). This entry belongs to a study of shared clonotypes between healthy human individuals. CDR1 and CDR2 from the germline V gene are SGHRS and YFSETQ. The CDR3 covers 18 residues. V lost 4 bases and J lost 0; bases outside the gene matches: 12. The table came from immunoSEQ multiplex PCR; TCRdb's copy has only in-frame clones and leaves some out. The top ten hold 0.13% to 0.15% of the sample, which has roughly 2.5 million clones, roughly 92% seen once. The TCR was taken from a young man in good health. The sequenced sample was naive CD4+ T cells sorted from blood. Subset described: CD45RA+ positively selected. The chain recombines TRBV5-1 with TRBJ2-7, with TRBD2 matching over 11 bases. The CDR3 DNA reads TGCGCCAGCAGCCTGGGGCGGCTAGCGGGGGGCAGCTCCTACGAGCAGTACTTC. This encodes CASSLGRLAGGSSYEQYF.